This passage covers 3 T cell receptor beta chains from one sample sequenced in a study of blood T cell repertoires in COVID-19 (dated by TCRdb to 2018 to 2020). Libraries came from the immunoSEQ multiplex PCR assay. Imported from immuneACCESS, the table was reduced by TCRdb to in-frame sequences with V and J called. These copies leave out some clones; in studies compared against another copy, an unresolved V gene accounts for under half, and the cause of the remainder is not known. The sample table holds around 240,000 clones, of which around 85% were seen once. The ten largest clones take up over 1.5% of the sample. Sequenced input: PBMCs or T cells enriched from blood (not recorded which). The receptors were sampled from a woman between 45 and 65 years old who had recovered from COVID-19.

This rearrangement joins TRBV15 to TRBJ1-3, with D uncertain. V was pared by 0 bases and J by 0 bases, with 6 bases between. The CDR3 contains 15 residues. Germline V lookup: CDR1 LNHNV, CDR2 YYDKDF (reference sequence). The chain's CDR3 is CATSRDKSSGNTIYF. The CDR3 coding sequence is TGTGCCACCAGCAGAGATAAGAGCTCTGGAAACACCATATATTTT.

This clone appeared a single time. This chain links TRBV29-1 with TRBJ2-7, with D possibly being TRBD1 (5 bases). Trimming took 6 bases from V and 3 from J, leaving 12 bases between them. The CDR3 runs to 12 residues. CDR1 and CDR2 from the germline V gene are SQVTM and ANQGSEA. CDR3 amino acids: CSVQLDSYEQYF. In nucleotides, the CDR3 is TGCAGCGTCCAACTTGACAGCTACGAGCAGTACTTC.

The chain links TRBV5-6 to TRBJ2-3; 11 positions agree with TRBD2. This CDR3 contains 16 residues. Per the germline V gene, CDR1 is SGHDT and CDR2 is YYEEEE. The ends lost 0 bases at V and 2 bases at J; junction bases unmatched: 2. CDR3 nucleotides: TGTGCCAGCAGCTTGGGACTAGCGGGGTACACAGATACGCAGTATTTT. Translating it yields CASSLGLAGYTDTQYF.